This T cell receptor (beta chain) was found in a study of control samples from healthy donors and cancer patients. Data came from immunoSEQ multiplex PCR; TCRdb stores just in-frame clones and leaves some out. The data hold roughly 80,000 clones, with 85% to 90% observed a single time. Germline trimming cut 4 bases from V and 5 bases from J; bases unmatched to any gene: 8. Germline values: CDR1 LGHNA, CDR2 YNFKEQ. The length of the CDR3 is 16 residues. This clone has more than one count but fewer than ten. The sample taken for sequencing was PBMCs. The chain combines TRBV4-2 with TRBJ1-6, with 7 bases identical to TRBD1. This clonotype was sampled from a woman aged 60-75 years with head and neck cancer. CDR3 in amino acids: CASSRTGTFNNSPLHF. The CDR3 nucleotides are TGTGCCAGCAGCCGGACAGGCACCTTTAATAATTCACCCCTCCACTTT.